A selection of T cell receptor beta chains follows, all from one sample in a study of STAT5B mutations in CD4+ large granular lymphocyte leukemia. Data came from immunoSEQ multiplex PCR; TCRdb stores just in-frame clones and leaves some out. The data show roughly 30,000 clones, with 85% seen just once and roughly 4.5% held by the top ten. Source material: CD4+ T cells from blood buffy coats. All receptors derive from a human donor in good health. CDR3s include the opening cysteine and the closing phenylalanine or tryptophan. The D gene is left open where the match is weak. Clone size is given for some rows only: seen once, a few or many times, or a class if the clone is expanded.

j_gene: TRBJ1-3; abundance: NA; d_gene: NA; v_gene: TRBV30; CDR3aa: CAWGPPDGSGNTIYF; CDR3nt: TGTGCCTGGGGCCCGCCGGACGGATCTGGAAACACCATATATTTT
j_gene: TRBJ2-7; abundance: NA; d_gene: NA; v_gene: TRBV30; CDR3aa: CAWSVKGFGYEQYF; CDR3nt: TGTGCCTGGAGTGTAAAGGGCTTCGGCTACGAGCAGTACTTC
j_gene: TRBJ2-7; abundance: NA; d_gene: NA; v_gene: TRBV27; CDR3aa: CASGSTVTYEQYF; CDR3nt: TGTGCCAGCGGTTCGACGGTGACCTACGAGCAGTACTTC
j_gene: TRBJ2-3; abundance: NA; d_gene: NA; v_gene: TRBV10-1; CDR3aa: CASSEYRTDTQYF; CDR3nt: TGCGCCAGCAGTGAGTACCGCACAGATACGCAGTATTTT
j_gene: TRBJ2-3; abundance: NA; d_gene: NA; v_gene: TRBV6-1; CDR3aa: CASSETHPRGTRATDTQYF; CDR3nt: TGTGCCAGCAGTGAAACCCACCCTAGAGGAACGAGGGCTACAGATACGCAGTATTTT
j_gene: TRBJ2-5; abundance: NA; d_gene: NA; v_gene: TRBV5-1; CDR3aa: CASSHTGKQETQYF; CDR3nt: TGCGCCAGCAGCCATACAGGGAAACAAGAGACCCAGTACTTC
j_gene: TRBJ2-7; abundance: NA; d_gene: NA; v_gene: TRBV28; CDR3aa: CASSVTYEQYF; CDR3nt: TGTGCCAGCAGTGTGACCTACGAGCAGTACTTC
j_gene: TRBJ2-3; abundance: NA; d_gene: TRBD1; v_gene: TRBV15; CDR3aa: CATSRGGTGPTGTQYF; CDR3nt: TGTGCCACCAGCAGAGGAGGGACAGGTCCCACGGGTACGCAGTATTTT
j_gene: TRBJ2-3; abundance: NA; d_gene: TRBD2; v_gene: TRBV10-2; CDR3aa: CASSYAGEGDTQYF; CDR3nt: TGCGCCAGCAGTTACGCGGGAGAGGGAGATACGCAGTATTTT
j_gene: TRBJ1-2; abundance: NA; d_gene: TRBD1; v_gene: TRBV9; CDR3aa: CASSRGQGAGGYTF; CDR3nt: TGTGCCAGCAGTAGAGGACAGGGGGCGGGTGGCTACACCTTC
j_gene: TRBJ1-1; abundance: NA; d_gene: TRBD1; v_gene: TRBV30; CDR3aa: CACDRASTEAFF; CDR3nt: TGTGCCTGCGACAGGGCCTCCACTGAAGCTTTCTTT
j_gene: TRBJ2-7; abundance: NA; d_gene: TRBD2; v_gene: TRBV5-4; CDR3aa: CASSISILAGADYEQYF; CDR3nt: TGTGCCAGCAGCATTTCTATACTAGCGGGAGCTGACTACGAGCAGTACTTC
j_gene: TRBJ2-3; abundance: NA; d_gene: TRBD2; v_gene: TRBV2; CDR3aa: CASGRGLSTDTQYF; CDR3nt: TGTGCCAGCGGGAGGGGTCTAAGCACAGATACGCAGTATTTT
j_gene: TRBJ1-2; abundance: NA; d_gene: NA; v_gene: TRBV28; CDR3aa: CASRPPGSGKFGYTF; CDR3nt: TGTGCCAGCAGACCCCCGGGGTCAGGCAAGTTCGGCTACACCTTC
j_gene: TRBJ1-5; abundance: few; d_gene: NA; v_gene: TRBV27; CDR3aa: CASSFYNQPQHF; CDR3nt: TGTGCCAGCAGTTTTTACAATCAGCCCCAGCATTTT
j_gene: TRBJ1-2; abundance: NA; d_gene: NA; v_gene: TRBV5-4; CDR3aa: CASSLGIQLNYGYTF; CDR3nt: TGTGCCAGCAGCTTGGGTATCCAGCTTAACTATGGCTACACCTTC
j_gene: TRBJ2-1; abundance: once; d_gene: TRBD1; v_gene: TRBV7-3; CDR3aa: CASSLKVTGVDEQFF; CDR3nt: TGTGCCAGCAGCTTAAAAGTAACAGGGGTGGATGAGCAGTTCTTC
j_gene: TRBJ2-5; abundance: NA; d_gene: NA; v_gene: TRBV4-1; CDR3aa: CASSQVGGRPETQYF; CDR3nt: TGCGCCAGCAGCCAAGTGGGAGGTAGGCCTGAGACCCAGTACTTC
j_gene: TRBJ2-7; abundance: NA; d_gene: NA; v_gene: TRBV7-6; CDR3aa: CASSREPGAPYEQYF; CDR3nt: TGTGCCAGCAGCCGAGAGCCGGGGGCGCCCTACGAGCAGTACTTC
j_gene: TRBJ2-7; abundance: NA; d_gene: NA; v_gene: TRBV12-2; CDR3aa: CASRPSGGEQYF; CDR3nt: TGTGCAAGTCGCCCCTCGGGGGGCGAGCAGTACTTC
j_gene: TRBJ2-5; abundance: NA; d_gene: NA; v_gene: TRBV2; CDR3aa: CASSEGETQYF; CDR3nt: TGTGCCAGCAGTGAGGGAGAGACCCAGTACTTC
j_gene: TRBJ2-3; abundance: NA; d_gene: NA; v_gene: TRBV7-9; CDR3aa: CASSLGTGVSTDTQYF; CDR3nt: TGTGCCAGCAGCTTAGGGACGGGGGTGAGCACAGATACGCAGTATTTT
j_gene: TRBJ2-5; abundance: once; d_gene: NA; v_gene: TRBV19; CDR3aa: CASRSSFIETQYF; CDR3nt: TGTGCCAGTAGAAGCTCTTTTATTGAGACCCAGTACTTC
j_gene: TRBJ2-3; abundance: NA; d_gene: TRBD2; v_gene: TRBV13; CDR3aa: CASRFFWREDTQYF; CDR3nt: TGTGCCAGCAGATTCTTCTGGCGGGAGGATACGCAGTATTTT
j_gene: TRBJ2-3; abundance: NA; d_gene: NA; v_gene: TRBV6-1; CDR3aa: CASSVSTDTQYF; CDR3nt: TGTGCCAGCAGTGTCTCCACAGATACGCAGTATTTT
j_gene: TRBJ2-7; abundance: few; d_gene: TRBD1; v_gene: TRBV6-5; CDR3aa: CASRAGGPYEQYF; CDR3nt: TGTGCCAGCAGAGCAGGGGGCCCCTACGAGCAGTACTTC
j_gene: TRBJ1-1; abundance: NA; d_gene: NA; v_gene: TRBV11-2; CDR3aa: CASSGEWGTVNTEAFF; CDR3nt: TGTGCCAGCAGCGGGGAGTGGGGCACCGTTAACACTGAAGCTTTCTTT
j_gene: TRBJ2-2; abundance: once; d_gene: NA; v_gene: TRBV7-2; CDR3aa: CASSRVGGGELFF; CDR3nt: TGTGCCAGCAGCCGCGTGGGAGGCGGGGAGCTGTTTTTT
j_gene: TRBJ1-5; abundance: NA; d_gene: NA; v_gene: TRBV28; CDR3aa: CASSFRGHDQPQHF; CDR3nt: TGTGCCAGCAGTTTTCGGGGGCATGATCAGCCCCAGCATTTT
j_gene: TRBJ1-3; abundance: NA; d_gene: NA; v_gene: TRBV18; CDR3aa: CASSPQESSGNTIYF; CDR3nt: TGTGCCAGCTCACCACAAGAGAGCTCTGGAAACACCATATATTTT
j_gene: TRBJ2-7; abundance: NA; d_gene: NA; v_gene: TRBV11-2; CDR3aa: CASSELSSYEQYF; CDR3nt: TGTGCCAGCAGCGAATTGAGCTCCTACGAGCAGTACTTC
j_gene: TRBJ1-4; abundance: NA; d_gene: TRBD1; v_gene: TRBV6-5; CDR3aa: CASRRRGQTNEKLFF; CDR3nt: TGTGCCAGCAGACGCAGGGGGCAAACTAATGAAAAACTGTTTTTT
j_gene: TRBJ1-2; abundance: few; d_gene: NA; v_gene: TRBV27; CDR3aa: CASSQGRGYTF; CDR3nt: TGTGCCAGCAGTCAAGGGCGGGGCTACACCTTC
j_gene: TRBJ1-1; abundance: NA; d_gene: NA; v_gene: TRBV29-1; CDR3aa: CSAVVVNTEAFF; CDR3nt: TGCAGCGCGGTAGTGGTGAACACTGAAGCTTTCTTT
j_gene: TRBJ2-3; abundance: NA; d_gene: TRBD2; v_gene: TRBV9; CDR3aa: CASSRLSGTNTDTQYF; CDR3nt: TGTGCCAGCAGCCGCCTTAGCGGGACGAACACAGATACGCAGTATTTT
j_gene: TRBJ2-7; abundance: NA; d_gene: NA; v_gene: TRBV9; CDR3aa: CASSVGNDTTYEQYF; CDR3nt: TGTGCCAGCAGCGTAGGCAATGATACGACCTACGAGCAGTACTTC
j_gene: TRBJ1-1; abundance: NA; d_gene: NA; v_gene: TRBV20-1; CDR3aa: CSADRSFEAFF; CDR3nt: TGCAGTGCTGACAGGAGCTTTGAAGCTTTCTTT
j_gene: TRBJ2-3; abundance: NA; d_gene: NA; v_gene: TRBV11-2; CDR3aa: CASSLVGPDTQYF; CDR3nt: TGTGCCAGCAGCTTAGTCGGACCAGATACGCAGTATTTT
j_gene: TRBJ2-3; abundance: NA; d_gene: TRBD2; v_gene: TRBV29-1; CDR3aa: CSAVPPLAADSTDTQYF; CDR3nt: TGCAGCGCCGTCCCCCCCCTAGCGGCGGATAGCACAGATACGCAGTATTTT
j_gene: TRBJ2-1; abundance: NA; d_gene: TRBD1; v_gene: TRBV7-2; CDR3aa: CASSFSGQPSREQFF; CDR3nt: TGTGCCAGCAGCTTCTCGGGACAGCCCTCCCGTGAGCAGTTCTTC
j_gene: TRBJ1-5; abundance: NA; d_gene: NA; v_gene: TRBV27; CDR3aa: CASSGSRGTSNQPQHF; CDR3nt: TGTGCCAGCAGTGGGAGCCGGGGAACCAGCAATCAGCCCCAGCATTTT
j_gene: TRBJ1-2; abundance: NA; d_gene: TRBD1; v_gene: TRBV7-8; CDR3aa: CASSLIIGDRHYGYTF; CDR3nt: TGTGCCAGCAGCTTAATCATCGGGGACAGGCACTATGGCTACACCTTC
j_gene: TRBJ2-7; abundance: NA; d_gene: NA; v_gene: TRBV7-2; CDR3aa: CASSHPPLTSNEQYF; CDR3nt: TGTGCCAGCAGTCACCCCCCCCTTACTAGTAACGAGCAGTACTTC
j_gene: TRBJ2-2; abundance: NA; d_gene: NA; v_gene: TRBV5-1; CDR3aa: CASSKRTGTHTGELFF; CDR3nt: TGCGCCAGCAGCAAACGGACCGGGACCCACACCGGGGAGCTGTTTTTT
j_gene: TRBJ1-1; abundance: NA; d_gene: NA; v_gene: TRBV7-6; CDR3aa: CASSSQDYTEAFF; CDR3nt: TGTGCCAGCAGCTCACAGGACTATACTGAAGCTTTCTTT
j_gene: TRBJ2-3; abundance: NA; d_gene: NA; v_gene: TRBV5-1; CDR3aa: CASSWGSGDTQYF; CDR3nt: TGCGCCAGCAGCTGGGGGTCGGGGGATACGCAGTATTTT
j_gene: TRBJ2-6; abundance: NA; d_gene: TRBD2; v_gene: TRBV4-3; CDR3aa: CASSPGGYYSGANVLTF; CDR3nt: TGCGCCAGCAGCCCGGGGGGGTACTACTCTGGGGCCAACGTCCTGACTTTC
j_gene: TRBJ2-2; abundance: once; d_gene: NA; v_gene: TRBV6-5; CDR3aa: CASSYRGLATGELFF; CDR3nt: TGTGCCAGCAGTTATAGGGGACTCGCCACCGGGGAGCTGTTTTTT